This T cell receptor (beta chain) was sequenced for a study of T cells in Graves' hyperthyroidism and ophthalmopathy. Across the study: The authors collected peripheral blood at initial diagnosis, before any treatment. Study conclusions and caveats: Stable hyperthyroidism was separated from ophthalmopathy by a model based on 13 V-J features.

To note about this clonotype: Antigen unknown. Since a much larger clone is just one base distant, this may be a read error.

TCR beta CDR3 region amplification was performed from RNA transcripts. The HTBI primer set served for first-round RT-PCR of the TCR CDR3. TCRdb reprocessed the multiplex PCR reads via MiXCR and lists one record per CDR3 protein. The sample records some 200,000 distinct CDR3 sequences, around a sixth being singletons. This CDR3 has 14 residues. The V gene's germline CDR1 is SGDLS and CDR2 YYNGEE. This chain links TRBV9 with TRBJ2-5, with no clear D. Sequencing was performed on blood. The clonotype originates from a woman between 45 and 60 years old with Graves' hyperthyroidism. Here the CDR3 reads CASSVGGSIEAQYF. The DNA of the CDR3 is TGTGCCAGCAGCGTAGGGGGTAGCATAGAGGCCCAGTACTTC.